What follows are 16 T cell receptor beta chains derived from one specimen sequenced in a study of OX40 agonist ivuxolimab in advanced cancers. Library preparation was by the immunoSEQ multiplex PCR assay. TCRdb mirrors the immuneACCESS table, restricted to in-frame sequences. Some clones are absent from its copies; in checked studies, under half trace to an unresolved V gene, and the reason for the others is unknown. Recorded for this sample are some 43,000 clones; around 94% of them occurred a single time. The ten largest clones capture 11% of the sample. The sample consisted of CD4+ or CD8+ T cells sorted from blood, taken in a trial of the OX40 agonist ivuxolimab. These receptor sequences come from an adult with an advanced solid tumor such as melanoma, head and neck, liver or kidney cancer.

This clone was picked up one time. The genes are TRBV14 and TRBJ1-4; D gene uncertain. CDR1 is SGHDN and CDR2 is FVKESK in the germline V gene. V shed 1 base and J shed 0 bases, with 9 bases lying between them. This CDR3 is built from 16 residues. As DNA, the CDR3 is TGTGCCAGCAGCCAAGTGCTCGGAGCAACTAATGAAAAACTGTTTTTT. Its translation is CASSQVLGATNEKLFF.

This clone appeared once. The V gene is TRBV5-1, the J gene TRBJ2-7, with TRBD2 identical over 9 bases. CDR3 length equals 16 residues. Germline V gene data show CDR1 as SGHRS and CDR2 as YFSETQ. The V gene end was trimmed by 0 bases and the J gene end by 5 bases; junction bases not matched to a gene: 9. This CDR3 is CASSLGGRADVDEQYF. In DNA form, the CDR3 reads TGCGCCAGCAGCTTGGGCGGGAGGGCCGACGTCGACGAGCAGTACTTC.

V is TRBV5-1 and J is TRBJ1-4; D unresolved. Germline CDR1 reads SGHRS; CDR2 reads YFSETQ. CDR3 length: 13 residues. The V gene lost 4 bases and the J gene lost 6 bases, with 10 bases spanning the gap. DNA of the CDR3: TGCGCCAGCAGCCCTCACACCGATGAAAAACTGTTTTTT. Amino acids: CASSPHTDEKLFF.

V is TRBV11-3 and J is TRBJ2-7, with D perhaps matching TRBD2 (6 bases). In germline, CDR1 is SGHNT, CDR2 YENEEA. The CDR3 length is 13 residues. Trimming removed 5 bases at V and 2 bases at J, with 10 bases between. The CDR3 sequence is CASSGGSAYEQYF. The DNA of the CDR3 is TGTGCCAGCAGCGGGGGGTCAGCCTACGAGCAGTACTTC.

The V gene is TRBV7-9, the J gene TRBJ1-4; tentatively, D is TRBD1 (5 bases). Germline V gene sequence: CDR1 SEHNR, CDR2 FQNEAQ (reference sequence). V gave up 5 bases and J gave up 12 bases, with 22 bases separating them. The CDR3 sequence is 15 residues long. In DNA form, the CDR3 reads TGTGCCAGCAGCCCGAGTTCGGTGTTCGTCAGGGAACTGTTTTTT. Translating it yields CASSPSSVFVRELFF.

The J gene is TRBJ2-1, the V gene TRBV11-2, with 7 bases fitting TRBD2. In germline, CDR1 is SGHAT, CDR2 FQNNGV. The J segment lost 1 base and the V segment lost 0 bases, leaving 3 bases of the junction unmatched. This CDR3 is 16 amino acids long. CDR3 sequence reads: CASSLEASGSYNEQFF. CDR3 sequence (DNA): TGTGCCAGCAGCTTAGAGGCTAGCGGTTCCTACAATGAGCAGTTCTTC.

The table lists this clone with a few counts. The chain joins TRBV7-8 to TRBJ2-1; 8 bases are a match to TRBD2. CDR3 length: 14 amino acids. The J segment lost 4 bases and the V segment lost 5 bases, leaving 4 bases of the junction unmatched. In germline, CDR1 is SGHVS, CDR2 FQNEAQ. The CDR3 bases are TGTGCCAGCAGCCTTAGCGGGAAGTACAATGAGCAGTTCTTC. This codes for CASSLSGKYNEQFF.

The CDR3 spells CASSLAWASAGTDTQYF. Here the CDR3 DNA reads TGTGCCAGCAGCTTAGCTTGGGCTAGCGCGGGCACAGATACGCAGTATTTT. The chain has TRBV7-6 and TRBJ2-3; a weak D match, TRBD2 (6 bases). The germline CDR1 and CDR2 sequences are SGHVS and FNYEAQ. V was shortened by 0 bases and J by 1 base, with 14 bases between the two germline ends. The CDR3 consists of 17 residues.

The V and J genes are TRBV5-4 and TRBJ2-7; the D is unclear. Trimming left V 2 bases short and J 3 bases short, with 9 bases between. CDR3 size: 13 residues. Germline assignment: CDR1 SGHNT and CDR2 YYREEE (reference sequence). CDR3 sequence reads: CASSLGLNYEQYF. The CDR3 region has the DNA TGTGCCAGCAGCTTAGGGCTAAACTACGAGCAGTACTTC.

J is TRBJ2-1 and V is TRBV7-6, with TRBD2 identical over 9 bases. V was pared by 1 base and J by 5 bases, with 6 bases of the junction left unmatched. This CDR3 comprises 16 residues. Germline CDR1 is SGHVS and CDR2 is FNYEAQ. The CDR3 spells CASSLESSGVDNEQFF. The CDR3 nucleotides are TGTGCCAGCAGCTTAGAGTCTAGCGGGGTCGACAATGAGCAGTTCTTC.

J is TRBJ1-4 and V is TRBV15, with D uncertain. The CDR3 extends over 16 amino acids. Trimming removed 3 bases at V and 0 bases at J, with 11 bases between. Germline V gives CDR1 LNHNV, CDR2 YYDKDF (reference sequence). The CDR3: CATSRAALATNEKLFF. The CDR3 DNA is TGTGCCACCAGCAGGGCCGCTCTTGCAACTAATGAAAAACTGTTTTTT.

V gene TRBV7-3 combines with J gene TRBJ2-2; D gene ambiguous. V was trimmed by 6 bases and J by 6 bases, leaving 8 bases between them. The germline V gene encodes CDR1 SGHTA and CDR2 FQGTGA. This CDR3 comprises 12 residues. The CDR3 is CASRASPGELFF. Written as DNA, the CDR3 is TGTGCCAGCAGGGCGAGCCCCGGGGAGCTGTTTTTT.

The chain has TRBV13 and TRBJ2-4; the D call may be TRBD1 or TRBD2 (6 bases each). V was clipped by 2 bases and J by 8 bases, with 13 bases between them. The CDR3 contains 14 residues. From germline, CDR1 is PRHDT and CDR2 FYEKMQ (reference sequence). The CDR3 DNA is TGTGCCAGCAGCTTAACCGGGGGCGTCGACATTCAGTACTTC. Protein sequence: CASSLTGGVDIQYF.

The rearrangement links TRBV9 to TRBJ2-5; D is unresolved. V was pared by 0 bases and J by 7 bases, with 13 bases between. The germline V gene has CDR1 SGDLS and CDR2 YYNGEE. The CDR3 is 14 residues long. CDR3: CASSVAALGGTQYF. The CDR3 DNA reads TGTGCCAGCAGCGTAGCGGCGCTAGGTGGGACCCAGTACTTC. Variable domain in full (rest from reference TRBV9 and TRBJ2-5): DSGVTQTPKHLITATGQRVTLRCSPRSGDLSVYWYQQSLDQGLQFLIQYYNGEERAKGNILERFSAQQFPDLHSELNLSSLELGDSALYFCASSVAALGGTQYFGPGTRLLVL.

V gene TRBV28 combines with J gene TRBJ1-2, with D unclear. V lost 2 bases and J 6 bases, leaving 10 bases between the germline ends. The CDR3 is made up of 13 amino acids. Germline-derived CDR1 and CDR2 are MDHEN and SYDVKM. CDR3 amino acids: CASSLEGSDGYTF. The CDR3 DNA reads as TGTGCCAGCAGTTTAGAAGGATCAGATGGCTACACCTTC.

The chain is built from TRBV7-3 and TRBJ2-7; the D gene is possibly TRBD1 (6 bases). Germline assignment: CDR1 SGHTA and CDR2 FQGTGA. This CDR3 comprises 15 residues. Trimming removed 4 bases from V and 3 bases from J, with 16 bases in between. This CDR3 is CASSSMRQGHYEQYF. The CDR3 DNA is TGTGCCAGCAGCTCGATGAGGCAGGGACACTACGAGCAGTACTTC.